Each of the 19 T cell receptor beta chains below was sequenced from the same sample in a study of T cell clonality in common variable immunodeficiency. TCRdb keeps only in-frame clones here, not all; method: immunoSEQ multiplex PCR. The sample has 50,000 to 60,000 clones, none seen only once. Input material: peripheral blood mononuclear cells. Receptors originate from a person aged 18 to 75 in good health.

This clone was seen many times. The missing CDR3 end, 3 residues past where the read stops, is filled in from the germline J gene. Other DNA sequences of this sample code for an identical CDR3. The gene calls are TRBV7-9 and TRBJ2-7; TRBD2 is a possible D gene (6 bases). The CDR3 loop spans 14 amino acids. V lost 2 bases to trimming and J lost 2 bases, with 10 bases between them. The germline CDR1 and CDR2 sequences are SEHNR and FQNEAQ (reference sequence). The CDR3 bases that were read are TGTGCCAGCAGCTTAAGCGGGTCTACCTACGAG. As protein: CASSLSGSTYE. The CDR3, in full, reads CASSLSGSTYEQYF.

This clone has a count of ten or more. The CDR3 is cut off 3 residues early in the read; its end comes from the germline J gene. The chain is built from TRBV4-2 and TRBJ1-2; a weak D match, TRBD1 (6 bases). Per the germline V gene, CDR1 is LGHNA and CDR2 is YNFKEQ. The V end lost 1 base, the J end lost 3 bases, and 15 bases lay between the germline ends. This CDR3 contains 16 residues. CDR3 protein: CASSQALGGADYGYTF. CDR3 DNA, as far as it was read: TGTGCCAGCAGCCAAGCCTTAGGGGGGGCGGACTATGGC.

This clone showed up many times. Read coverage stops 3 residues before the CDR3 terminus; the germline J gene supplies the remainder. The chain is built from TRBV6-2 or TRBV6-3 and TRBJ2-5; the D is unclear. The CDR3 sequence is 17 residues long. Germline V CDR1 and CDR2: MNHEY, SVGEGT. The V end lost 0 bases, the J end lost 5 bases, and 19 bases lay between the germline ends. CDR3: CASSYSPPVGPLETQYF. The part of the CDR3 DNA that was read is TGTGCCAGCAGTTACTCCCCGCCTGTAGGGCCTTTGGAGACC.

This clone was found many times. The read ends 3 residues shy of where the CDR3 ends; the end is completed using the germline J gene. The rearrangement uses TRBV20-1 and TRBJ2-4, with TRBD1 as a possible D gene (7 bases). CDR1 is DFQATT and CDR2 is SNEGSKA in the germline V gene (reference sequence). V was clipped by 6 bases and J by 1 base, with 16 bases between them. This CDR3 has 15 residues. Incomplete CDR3 DNA: TGCAGTGCCACGACAGGGAGGACGGCCAAAAACATT. Translated, it gives CSATTGRTAKNI. Given in full, the CDR3 is CSATTGRTAKNIQYF.

This clone was counted at least ten times. The DNA ends 3 residues before the CDR3 does, and the rest of the CDR3 is filled in from the germline J gene. V and J are TRBV12-3 or TRBV12-4 and TRBJ2-7; TRBD1 matches at 11 bases. V shed 6 bases and J 0 bases; nucleotides not matched to a gene: 7. This CDR3 comprises 16 residues. The CDR3: CASRLGTGGVSYEQYF. Partial CDR3 DNA: TGTGCCAGCAGGCTGGGGACAGGGGGTGTCTCCTACGAG.

The CDR3: CASRVSPQGGGSRTEAFF. CDR3 DNA, as far as it was read: TGTGCCAGTAGGGTTTCCCCTCAGGGGGGAGGATCGAGAACTGAA. This chain links TRBV19 with TRBJ1-1, with TRBD1 identical over 7 bases. The missing CDR3 end, 3 residues past where the read stops, is filled in from the germline J gene. Trimming at V came to 6 bases and at J to 5 bases, leaving 21 bases not matched to a gene. The CDR3 length is 18 residues. Germline V gives CDR1 LNHDA, CDR2 SQIVND (reference sequence).

To note about this clone: The sequence runs out 3 residues before the end of the CDR3; the remainder is reconstructed from the germline J gene. This chain connects TRBV30 to TRBJ2-5; D not resolved. CDR1 and CDR2 from the germline V gene are GTSNPN and SVGIG (reference sequence). V was pared by 0 bases and J by 3 bases, with 14 bases between. The CDR3 length is 15 residues. CDR3 residues: CAWSVAVPVKETQYF. The sequenced CDR3 bases are TGTGCCTGGAGTGTCGCCGTACCGGTCAAAGAGACC.

In this sample, this clone turned up many times. The read ends 3 residues before the CDR3 terminus; that terminus is restored from the germline J gene. The chain has TRBV6-2 or TRBV6-3 and TRBJ1-5; D gene uncertain. V lost 6 bases and J 6 bases, leaving 12 bases between the germline ends. Per germline, CDR1 MNHEY and CDR2 SVGEGT. The length of the CDR3 is 13 residues. CDR3 residues: CASSGQVGQPQHF. The CDR3 DNA, read in part, is TGTGCCAGCAGCGGCCAGGTGGGTCAGCCC.

This clone came up many times. The CDR3 end lies 3 residues beyond the end of the read and is filled in from the germline J gene. This chain uses TRBV5-6 with TRBJ1-2, with D tentatively TRBD1 (6 bases). The V and J ends lost 0 bases and 4 bases respectively, with 10 bases between them. CDR3 length: 14 residues. The germline CDR1 and CDR2 sequences are SGHDT and YYEEEE. The CDR3: CASSLVVRGYGYTF. The sequenced part of the CDR3 DNA is TGTGCCAGCAGCTTGGTGGTCAGGGGCTATGGC. The whole variable domain, filled in from reference TRBV5-6 and TRBJ1-2, reads DAGVTQSPTHLIKTRGQQVTLRCSPKSGHDTVSWYQQALGQGPQFIFQYYEEEERQRGNFPDRFSGHQFPNYSSELNVNALLLGDSALYLCASSLVVRGYGYTFGSGTRLTVV.

Ten or more counts support this clone. The CDR3 is CASSPHFEGQGNEQFF. CDR3 bases read: TGTGCCAGCTCACCACATTTTGAAGGACAGGGCAATGAG. This chain connects TRBV18 to TRBJ2-1; 8 bases fit TRBD1. The read falls 3 residues short of the CDR3 end, and the missing part is taken from the germline J gene. V trimming: 1 base; J trimming: 6 bases; junction bases outside the gene matches: 8. Germline V gene data show CDR1 as KGHSH and CDR2 as LQKENI. The CDR3 totals 16 residues.

This clone was picked up many times. Read data end 3 residues before the CDR3 end; the end is taken from the germline J gene. This chain joins TRBV4-1 and TRBJ1-2, with 8 bases matching TRBD1. The V segment lost 0 bases and the J segment 5 bases; nucleotides outside the gene matches: 5. Germline lookup yields CDR1 MGHRA and CDR2 YSYEKL. The CDR3 totals 15 residues. The sequenced part of the CDR3 DNA is TGCGCCAGCAGCCAAGATGCAGGGGGCGTGTATGGC. It codes for CASSQDAGGVYG. The full CDR3 is CASSQDAGGVYGYTF.

Ten or more counts support this clone. Read data end 3 residues before the CDR3 end; the end is taken from the germline J gene. This chain joins TRBV10-1 and TRBJ1-2, with no clear D. Germline lookup yields CDR1 WNHNN and CDR2 SYGVQD (reference sequence). The CDR3 loop spans 15 amino acids. With 3 bases removed from V and 7 bases from J, the gap between germline ends came to 18 bases. The CDR3 sequence: CASSEVEARTSGYTF. The DNA read from the CDR3 is TGCGCCAGCAGTGAAGTAGAGGCCCGAACTAGTGGC.

This clone was counted ten times or more. Sequencing ends 3 residues short of the CDR3 end; the germline J gene provides the rest. This chain links TRBV19 with TRBJ2-1, with D possibly TRBD1 on 6 matching bases. Germline values: CDR1 LNHDA, CDR2 SQIVND (reference sequence). V was clipped by 3 bases and J by 4 bases, with 13 bases between them. The CDR3 loop spans 15 amino acids. The CDR3 sequence is CASSMRTAAYNEQFF. Partial CDR3 DNA: TGTGCCAGTAGTATGAGGACAGCCGCTTACAATGAG.

This clone came up many times. An end of the junction does not agree with germline; a read error may underlie this. Coverage ceases 3 residues before the CDR3 finishes, and the germline J gene fills in the end. Other DNA sequences from this sample encode an identical CDR3 as well. The J gene is TRBJ2-2, the V gene TRBV7-7; 9 positions match TRBD1. Germline V CDR1 and CDR2: SSHAT, FNYEAQ (reference sequence). The length of the CDR3 is 15 residues. The CDR3 spells CASSSTGGNTGELFF. The covered CDR3 bases are TGTGCTAGCAGCTCGACAGGGGGGAACACCGGGGAG.

This clone appeared many times. With the read ending 3 residues before the CDR3 end, the germline J gene is used to fill in that end. The chain combines TRBV12-3 or TRBV12-4 with TRBJ2-5; TRBD2 matches 9 bases. Losses at the gene ends were 5 bases for V and 5 bases for J; bases not matched to a gene: 3. The CDR3 loop spans 13 amino acids. The CDR3 protein is CASSPTSGETQYF. CDR3 DNA (partial): TGTGCCAGCAGTCCTACTAGCGGGGAGACC.

Turning to this clone: The read ends 3 residues shy of where the CDR3 ends; the end is completed using the germline J gene. The chain has TRBV7-8 and TRBJ2-3, with D possibly matching TRBD1 (5 bases). CDR3 length: 15 residues. CDR1 and CDR2 from the germline V gene are SGHVS and FQNEAQ. This CDR3 reads CASSSWAGRSQPQYF. Partial CDR3 DNA: TGTGCCAGCAGCTCATGGGCAGGGCGTAGTCAGCCG.

This clone has at least ten counts. Read sequence stops 3 residues before the CDR3 end, and the germline J gene provides the missing end. This sequence joins TRBV7-3 and TRBJ1-1; D is possibly TRBD1 (6 bases). CDR3 length equals 13 residues. Germline values: CDR1 SGHTA, CDR2 FQGTGA. The V gene lost 6 bases and the J gene lost 4 bases, with 12 bases spanning the gap. The CDR3 region is CASSQGRATEAFF. The sequenced CDR3 bases are TGTGCCAGCAGTCAGGGGAGGGCCACTGAA.

This clone has at least ten counts. The observed sequence ends 3 residues before the CDR3 terminus, with the missing tail filled in from the germline J gene. The rearrangement links TRBV6-4 to TRBJ2-3, with TRBD2 identical over 13 bases. Trimming removed 5 bases from V and 4 bases from J; junction bases left unmatched: 3. CDR1 is MRHNA, CDR2 SNTAGT, per germline. There are 15 residues in the CDR3. This CDR3 reads CASSRTSGSADTQYF. Incomplete CDR3 DNA: TGTGCCAGCAGTCGGACTAGCGGGAGTGCAGATACG.

This clone came up many times. The DNA ends 3 residues before the CDR3 does, and the rest of the CDR3 is filled in from the germline J gene. The chain joins TRBV9 to TRBJ2-4, with 11 bases that match TRBD1. V gave up 3 bases and J gave up 8 bases; unmatched junction bases: 7. Germline CDR1 SGDLS, CDR2 YYNGEE. The CDR3 runs 15 residues. Here the CDR3 reads CASSARTGGSDIQYF. The CDR3 bases that were read are TGTGCCAGCAGCGCCAGGACAGGGGGCTCGGACATT.